The rows below give T cell receptor beta chains drawn from one sample of a study of T cell responses to AZD1222 COVID-19 vaccine. The assay was immunoSEQ multiplex PCR, and TCRdb's table has in-frame clones only and misses some. The sample has roughly 93,000 clones; around 89% are singletons. The sequencing used peripheral blood, collected on day 0 of AZD1222 vaccination. These receptors came from an adult in good health. The CDR3 runs from the conserved cysteine through the conserved F or W. A D gene is named only where the DNA matches it firmly. A row's size may be missing; if present it is once, few, many or a size class.

-	TRBD2	TRBV6-6	TRBJ2-7	TGTGCCAGCAGTTACCCCGGACTAGCGGGGACCTACGAGCAGTACTTC	CASSYPGLAGTYEQYF
-	-	TRBV2	TRBJ2-1	TGTGCCAGCAGTGAACGGGCAGGTCGGGAGTTCTTC	CASSERAGREFF
-	-	TRBV19	TRBJ1-5	TGTGCCAGTAGTATGGGCACGGAGATCAATCAGCCCCAGCATTTT	CASSMGTEINQPQHF
-	TRBD2	TRBV28	TRBJ2-5	TGTGCCAGCAGCTCCCCCCAGCGGGGTGAAGAGACCCAGTACTTC	CASSSPQRGEETQYF
-	-	TRBV19	TRBJ1-2	TGTGCCAGTAGTCTAGCATTAAGGGCCCATGGCTACACCTTC	CASSLALRAHGYTF
few	-	TRBV7-2	TRBJ2-3	TGTGCCAGCGATCGGGGCTTAACAGATACGCAGTATTTT	CASDRGLTDTQYF
-	TRBD1	TRBV7-9	TRBJ1-1	TGTGCCAGCAGCCGACAGGGGATTGGCACTGAAGCTTTCTTT	CASSRQGIGTEAFF
-	-	TRBV5-1	TRBJ1-2	TGCGCCAGCAGCTTACAGGGTCTCTATGGCTACACCTTC	CASSLQGLYGYTF
few	TRBD1	TRBV5-6	TRBJ1-1	TGTGCCAGCAGCTCCCCTTGGCGACAGGGGGCTGTTGAAGCTTTCTTT	CASSSPWRQGAVEAFF
-	TRBD1	TRBV2	TRBJ1-2	TGTGCCAGCAGAGGACAGGGGGATCGGGGCTACACCTTC	CASRGQGDRGYTF
-	TRBD1	TRBV27	TRBJ1-5	TGTGCCAGCAGTTTATACAGGGGGAAGCCCCAGCATTTT	CASSLYRGKPQHF
-	TRBD1	TRBV5-1	TRBJ1-1	TGCGCCAGCAGCTTGGGGACAGGCCGGGAAGCTTTCTTT	CASSLGTGREAFF
-	-	TRBV18	TRBJ1-2	TGTGCCAGCTCACCGGACCAGGGAGGTAACTATGGCTACACCTTC	CASSPDQGGNYGYTF
-	-	TRBV6-5	TRBJ1-1	TGTGCCAGCCGGTGGACTATGAACACTGAAGCTTTCTTT	CASRWTMNTEAFF
once	TRBD2	TRBV11-3	TRBJ2-7	TGTGCCAGCAGCTCGACGCTGGGGGGGGAGCAGTACTTC	CASSSTLGGEQYF
-	TRBD1	TRBV2	TRBJ1-2	TGTGCCAGCAGCTACACACATGGACAGGGCTCGGGCTACACCTTC	CASSYTHGQGSGYTF
-	-	TRBV5-6	TRBJ1-3	TGTGCTAGCCGGCAATACTCTGGAAACACCATATATTTT	CASRQYSGNTIYF
few	-	TRBV4-2	TRBJ1-1	TGTGCCAGCAGCCAAGAACGGGGGAGGAACACTGAAGCTTTCTTT	CASSQERGRNTEAFF
-	TRBD2	TRBV4-1	TRBJ2-2	TGCGCCAGCAGCCAAGAACCCCAACTACTAGCGGGGGGCGGCGGGGAGCTGTTTTTT	CASSQEPQLLAGGGGELFF
-	TRBD2	TRBV5-6	TRBJ2-7	TGTGCCAGCAGCTCTAGCGGGGGCGAGCTGGAGCAGTACTTC	CASSSSGGELEQYF
-	TRBD1	TRBV2	TRBJ1-5	TGTGCCAGCAGGAGCGACAGGGGAAGGTATAGCAATCAGCCCCAGCATTTT	CASRSDRGRYSNQPQHF
-	-	TRBV10-3	TRBJ2-3	TGTGCCATCAGTGAGGGTGGGATGGTGGGGGAAAACACAGATACGCAGTATTTT	CAISEGGMVGENTDTQYF
-	-	TRBV7-3	TRBJ2-6	TGTGCCAGCAGCCTCTCCGGTCCTGGGGCCAACGTCCTGACTTTC	CASSLSGPGANVLTF
once	-	TRBV30	TRBJ1-6	TGTGCCTGGAGAGGAATGCCCAATTCACCCCTCCACTTT	CAWRGMPNSPLHF
once	-	TRBV19	TRBJ1-1	TGTGCCAGTACCATGAACAGGGAAGGCACTGAAGCTTTCTTT	CASTMNREGTEAFF
-	TRBD1	TRBV5-8	TRBJ1-6	TGTGCCAGCAGCGTAGACAGGGTGAGCTCACCCCTCCACTTT	CASSVDRVSSPLHF
-	-	TRBV30	TRBJ2-1	TGTGCCTGGAGTGTAGGAAGGACCGGGGGATCCTACAATGAGCAGTTCTTC	CAWSVGRTGGSYNEQFF
-	-	TRBV27	TRBJ1-6	TGTGCCAGCAGTATTTCTGGGCACTCACCCCTCCACTTT	CASSISGHSPLHF
-	-	TRBV7-2	TRBJ1-1	TGTGCCAGCAGCCTACTGCACCGGATGAGGGACACTGAAGCTTTCTTT	CASSLLHRMRDTEAFF
-	-	TRBV6-5	TRBJ1-1	TGTGCCAGCAGTTCCACAGGGCAGAACACTGAAGCTTTCTTT	CASSSTGQNTEAFF
-	-	TRBV27	TRBJ2-3	TGTGCCAGCAGTTTAATCCAGGGCGGCACAGATACGCAGTATTTT	CASSLIQGGTDTQYF
-	-	TRBV9	TRBJ2-3	TGTGCCAGCAGCGTAGCTACTAGCCAAGATACGCAGTATTTT	CASSVATSQDTQYF
-	-	TRBV6-5	TRBJ2-2	TGTGCCAGCAGCATGGTTGGACTCGAAACCGGGGAGCTGTTTTTT	CASSMVGLETGELFF
-	-	TRBV10-3	TRBJ2-2	TGTGCCATCGGCCCCCGGGGAGACGACACCGGGGAGCTGTTTTTT	CAIGPRGDDTGELFF
few	-	TRBV3-1/TRBV3-2	TRBJ1-1	TGTGCCAGCAGCCAAAGATCCCCCTGGCCCACCCTCACTGAAGCTTTCTTT	CASSQRSPWPTLTEAFF
few	-	TRBV4-3	TRBJ2-1	TGCGCCAGCAGCCAAGAGCAGGGAGGATACAATGAGCAGTTCTTC	CASSQEQGGYNEQFF
few	-	TRBV10-3	TRBJ1-5	TGTGCCATCAGTGATATAGAGTATAGCAATCAGCCCCAGCATTTT	CAISDIEYSNQPQHF
-	-	TRBV29-1	TRBJ2-5	TGCAGCGTTGAAGTGGAGACAATAGAGACCCAGTACTTC	CSVEVETIETQYF
-	TRBD2	TRBV27	TRBJ2-5	TGTGCCAGCAGTTCCTGGGGTAGCGGGGGCCAAGAGACCCAGTACTTC	CASSSWGSGGQETQYF
-	TRBD1	TRBV7-2	TRBJ1-2	TGTGCCAGCAGCTCCATCCCGGGACAGGGGATCTATGGCTACACCTTC	CASSSIPGQGIYGYTF
-	TRBD1	TRBV12-3/TRBV12-4	TRBJ1-2	TGTGCCAATTCGAGGGGGCCGGGGTATGGCTACACCTTC	CANSRGPGYGYTF
-	TRBD1	TRBV29-1	TRBJ1-1	TGCAGCGTTGAAGCAACAGGGGGCCGGGACACTGAAGCTTTCTTT	CSVEATGGRDTEAFF
once	-	TRBV5-1	TRBJ1-2	TGCGCCAGCAGCGGGGATCTGGGCTATGGCTACACCTTC	CASSGDLGYGYTF
-	-	TRBV29-1	TRBJ1-1	TGCAGCGTGGGTGAGTGGGGCACTGAAGCTTTCTTT	CSVGEWGTEAFF
-	TRBD1	TRBV29-1	TRBJ2-5	TGCAGCGTTTGGACAGGACAAGAGACCCAGTACTTC	CSVWTGQETQYF
-	-	TRBV6-5	TRBJ1-1	TGTGCCAGCATAGTGTACACTGAAGCTTTCTTT	CASIVYTEAFF